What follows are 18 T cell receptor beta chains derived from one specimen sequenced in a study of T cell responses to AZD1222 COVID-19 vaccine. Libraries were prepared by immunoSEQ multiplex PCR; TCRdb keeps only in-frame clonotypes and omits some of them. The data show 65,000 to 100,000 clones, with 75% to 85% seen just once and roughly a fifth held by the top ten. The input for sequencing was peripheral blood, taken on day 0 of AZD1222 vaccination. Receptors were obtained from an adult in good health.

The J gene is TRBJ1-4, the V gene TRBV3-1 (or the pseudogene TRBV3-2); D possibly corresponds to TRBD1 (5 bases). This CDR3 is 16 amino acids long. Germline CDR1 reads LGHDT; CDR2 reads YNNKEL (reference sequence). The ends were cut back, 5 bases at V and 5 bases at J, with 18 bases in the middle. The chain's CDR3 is CASSATFGTLNEKLFF. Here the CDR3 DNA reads TGTGCCAGCAGCGCTACTTTCGGGACCTTAAATGAAAAACTGTTTTTT.

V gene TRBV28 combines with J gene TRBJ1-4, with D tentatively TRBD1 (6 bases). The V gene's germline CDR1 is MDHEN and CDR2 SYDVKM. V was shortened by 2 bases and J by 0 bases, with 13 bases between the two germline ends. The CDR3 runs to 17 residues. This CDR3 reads CASSLGTGSATNEKLFF. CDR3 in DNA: TGTGCCAGCAGTTTAGGAACAGGGTCTGCAACTAATGAAAAACTGTTTTTT.

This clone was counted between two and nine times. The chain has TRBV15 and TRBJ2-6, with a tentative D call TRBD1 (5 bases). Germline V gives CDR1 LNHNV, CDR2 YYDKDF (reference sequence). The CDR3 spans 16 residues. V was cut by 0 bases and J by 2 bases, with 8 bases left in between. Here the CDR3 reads CATSRDQGPGANVLTF. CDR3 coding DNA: TGTGCCACCAGCAGAGATCAGGGCCCTGGGGCCAACGTCCTGACTTTC.

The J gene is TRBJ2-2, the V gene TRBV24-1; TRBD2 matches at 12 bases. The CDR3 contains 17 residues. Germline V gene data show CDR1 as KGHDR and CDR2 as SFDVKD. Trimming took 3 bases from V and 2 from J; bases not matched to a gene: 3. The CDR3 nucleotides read TGTGCCACCAGTGATGCCGGACTAGCGGGAAACACCGGGGAGCTGTTTTTT. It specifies CATSDAGLAGNTGELFF.

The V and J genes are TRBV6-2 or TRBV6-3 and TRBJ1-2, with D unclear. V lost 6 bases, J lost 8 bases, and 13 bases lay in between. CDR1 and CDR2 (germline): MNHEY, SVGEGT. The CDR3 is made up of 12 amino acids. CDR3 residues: CASSPGVGGYTF. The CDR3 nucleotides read TGTGCCAGCAGCCCCGGGGTCGGCGGCTACACCTTC.

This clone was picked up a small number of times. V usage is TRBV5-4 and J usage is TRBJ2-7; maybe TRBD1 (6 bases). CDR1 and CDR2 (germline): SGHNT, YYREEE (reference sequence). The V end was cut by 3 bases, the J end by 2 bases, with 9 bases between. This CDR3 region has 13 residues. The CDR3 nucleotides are TGTGCCAGCAGCTCACAGGGTCCCTACGAGCAGTACTTC. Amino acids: CASSSQGPYEQYF.

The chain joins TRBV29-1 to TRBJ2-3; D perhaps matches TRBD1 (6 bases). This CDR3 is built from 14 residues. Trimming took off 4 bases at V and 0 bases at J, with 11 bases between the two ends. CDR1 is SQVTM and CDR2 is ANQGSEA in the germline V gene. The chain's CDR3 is CSVGQAISTDTQYF. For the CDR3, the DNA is TGCAGCGTTGGACAGGCGATTAGCACAGATACGCAGTATTTT.

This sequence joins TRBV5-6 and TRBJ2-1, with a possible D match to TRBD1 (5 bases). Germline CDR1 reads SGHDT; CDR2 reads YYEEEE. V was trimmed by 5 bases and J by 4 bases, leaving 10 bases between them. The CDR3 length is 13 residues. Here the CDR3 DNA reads TGTGCCAGCAGGCGCGACAGATACAATGAGCAGTTCTTC. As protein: CASRRDRYNEQFF.

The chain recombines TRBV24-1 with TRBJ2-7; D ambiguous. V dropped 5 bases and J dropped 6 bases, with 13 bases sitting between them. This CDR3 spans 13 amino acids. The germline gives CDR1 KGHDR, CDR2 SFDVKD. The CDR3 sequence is CATSAGDAGEQYF. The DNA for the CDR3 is TGTGCCACCAGTGCTGGGGATGCTGGCGAGCAGTACTTC.

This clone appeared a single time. The CDR3 sequence is CASSIMGGGELFF. As DNA, the CDR3 is TGTGCCAGTAGTATAATGGGAGGCGGGGAGCTGTTTTTT. The J gene is TRBJ2-2, the V gene TRBV19; the D gene is possibly TRBD2 (6 bases). This CDR3 has 13 amino acids. Germline CDR1 LNHDA, CDR2 SQIVND (reference sequence). V lost 2 bases, J lost 7 bases, and 8 bases lay in between.

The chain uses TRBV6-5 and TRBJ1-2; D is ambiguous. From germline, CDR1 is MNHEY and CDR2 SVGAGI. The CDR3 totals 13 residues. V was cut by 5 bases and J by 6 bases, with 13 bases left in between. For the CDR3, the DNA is TGTGCCAGCAGTCCGATCCCGGGTAATGGCTACACCTTC. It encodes CASSPIPGNGYTF.

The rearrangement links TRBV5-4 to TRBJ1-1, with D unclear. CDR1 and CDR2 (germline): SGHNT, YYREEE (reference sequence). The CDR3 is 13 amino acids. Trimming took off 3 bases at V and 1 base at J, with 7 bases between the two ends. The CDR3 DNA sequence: TGTGCCAGCAGCTCAAACGAGAACACTGAAGCTTTCTTT. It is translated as CASSSNENTEAFF.

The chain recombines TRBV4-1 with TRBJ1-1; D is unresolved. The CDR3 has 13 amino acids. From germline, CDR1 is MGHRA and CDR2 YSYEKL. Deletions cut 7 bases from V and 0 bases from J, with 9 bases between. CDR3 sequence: CASKRVLNTEAFF. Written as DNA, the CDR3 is TGCGCCAGCAAGAGGGTTTTGAACACTGAAGCTTTCTTT.

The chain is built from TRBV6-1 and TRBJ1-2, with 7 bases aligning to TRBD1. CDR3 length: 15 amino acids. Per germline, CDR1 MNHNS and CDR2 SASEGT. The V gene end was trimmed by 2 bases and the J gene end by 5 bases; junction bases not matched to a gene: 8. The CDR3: CASSESSGTVYGYTF. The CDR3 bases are TGTGCCAGCAGTGAATCTTCCGGGACAGTTTATGGCTACACCTTC.

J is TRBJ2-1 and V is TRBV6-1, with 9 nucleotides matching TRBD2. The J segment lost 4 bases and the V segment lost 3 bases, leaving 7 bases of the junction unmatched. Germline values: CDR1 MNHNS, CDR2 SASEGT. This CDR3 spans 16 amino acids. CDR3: CASSDNGLAPYNEQFF. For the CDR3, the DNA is TGTGCCAGCAGTGACAATGGACTAGCGCCTTACAATGAGCAGTTCTTC.

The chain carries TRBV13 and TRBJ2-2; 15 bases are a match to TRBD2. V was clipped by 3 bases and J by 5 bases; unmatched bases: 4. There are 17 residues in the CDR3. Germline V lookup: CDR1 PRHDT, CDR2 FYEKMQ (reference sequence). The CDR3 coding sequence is TGTGCCAGCAGCTTCGGACTAGCGGGAGGGGGAACCGGGGAGCTGTTTTTT. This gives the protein CASSFGLAGGGTGELFF.

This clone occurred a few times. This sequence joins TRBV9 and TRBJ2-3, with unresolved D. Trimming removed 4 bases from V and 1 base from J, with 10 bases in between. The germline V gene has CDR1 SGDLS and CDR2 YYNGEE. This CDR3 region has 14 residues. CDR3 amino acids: CASSPHSGTDTQYF. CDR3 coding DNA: TGTGCCAGCAGCCCCCACAGCGGCACAGATACGCAGTATTTT.

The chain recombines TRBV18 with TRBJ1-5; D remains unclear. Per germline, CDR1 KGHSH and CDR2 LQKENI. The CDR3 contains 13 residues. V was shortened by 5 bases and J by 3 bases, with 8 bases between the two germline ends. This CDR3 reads CASSADYNQPQHF. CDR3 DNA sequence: TGTGCCAGCTCAGCAGACTACAATCAGCCCCAGCATTTT.